Presented here are 3 T cell receptor beta chains from one specimen sequenced in a study of T cell clones after liver transplantation. Some clones are missing from TCRdb's copy, which holds only in-frame ones; the method was immunoSEQ multiplex PCR. This sample has some 40,000 clones, with about 86% found just once. Here the sequenced sample was CD4+ T cells from blood, taken 24 months after liver transplant. These receptors were collected from a human patient who received a liver transplant. The graft donor may account for some of the T cells.

The chain links TRBV13 to TRBJ2-7; 8 bases are shared with TRBD2. The V and J ends lost 0 bases and 6 bases, in that order; junction bases with no gene match: 10. Germline V gene data show CDR1 as PRHDT and CDR2 as FYEKMQ (reference sequence). The CDR3 length is 16 residues. CDR3: CASSLGGGGLLGEQYF. Here the CDR3 DNA reads TGTGCCAGCAGCTTAGGCGGCGGGGGGCTCCTAGGCGAGCAGTACTTC.

This CDR3 is CSVALGPVEKAFF. Written as DNA, the CDR3 is TGCAGCGTTGCCCTAGGACCTGTTGAAAAGGCTTTCTTT. V gene TRBV29-1 combines with J gene TRBJ1-1; D ambiguous. This CDR3 is 13 amino acids long. In germline, CDR1 is SQVTM, CDR2 ANQGSEA. Trimming pared 4 bases from V and 11 bases from J, leaving 20 bases between.

V is TRBV6-5 and J is TRBJ2-5; TRBD2 agrees at 9 bases. The J segment lost 2 bases and the V segment lost 4 bases, leaving 5 bases of the junction unmatched. There are 15 residues in the CDR3. From germline, CDR1 is MNHEY and CDR2 SVGAGI. In DNA form, the CDR3 reads TGTGCCAGCAGTTCCCAAACTAGCGGGCAAGAGACCCAGTACTTC. This sequence encodes CASSSQTSGQETQYF.